The rows below give T cell receptor beta chains drawn from one sample of a study of blood T cell dynamics during melanoma immunotherapy. The protocol was immunoSEQ multiplex PCR, while the TCRdb copy is restricted to in-frame clones and leaves out a portion. This sample has roughly 10,000 clones; roughly 90% occur once, and the top ten carry roughly 9.1%. The specimen was blood, collected from a patient treated with checkpoint blockade. These receptors were collected from a human donor with melanoma. The CDR3 runs from the conserved cysteine through the conserved F or W. The D gene is left open where the match is weak. Clone size is shown for a subset of rows, as once, few, many or a class of expanded clone.

abundance: -; v_gene: TRBV5-6; j_gene: TRBJ2-1; d_gene: -; CDR3nt: TGTGCCAGCAGCCTAGGACACGGGGCGCGTAATGAGCAGTTCTTC; CDR3aa: CASSLGHGARNEQFF
abundance: -; v_gene: TRBV7-8; j_gene: TRBJ2-3; d_gene: -; CDR3nt: TGTGCCAGCAGCTTAGAGGCGGGGCGAACAGTGTATTTT; CDR3aa: CASSLEAGRTVYF
abundance: -; v_gene: TRBV5-4; j_gene: TRBJ2-2; d_gene: -; CDR3nt: TGTGCCAGCAGCTTGCGAAACAGGGCGAACACCGGGGAGCTGTTTTTT; CDR3aa: CASSLRNRANTGELFF
abundance: -; v_gene: TRBV5-4; j_gene: TRBJ2-1; d_gene: -; CDR3nt: TGTGCCAGCAGCTTGGTCCACCTCAATGAGCAGTTCTTC; CDR3aa: CASSLVHLNEQFF
abundance: -; v_gene: TRBV10-1; j_gene: TRBJ2-1; d_gene: TRBD1; CDR3nt: TGCGCCAGCAGTGGCCAGGGGGCCTACAATGAGCAGTTCTTC; CDR3aa: CASSGQGAYNEQFF
abundance: -; v_gene: TRBV11-2; j_gene: TRBJ1-2; d_gene: -; CDR3nt: TGTGCCAGCAGCTTAAATACAGGCGGACTCTATGGCTACACCTTC; CDR3aa: CASSLNTGGLYGYTF
abundance: -; v_gene: TRBV7-2; j_gene: TRBJ2-7; d_gene: TRBD2; CDR3nt: TGTGCCAGCAGCTTAAGCGGGGGTCCTTCCTACGAGCAGTACTTC; CDR3aa: CASSLSGGPSYEQYF
abundance: -; v_gene: TRBV2; j_gene: TRBJ2-1; d_gene: TRBD2; CDR3nt: TGTGCCAGCAGTGAACGTGCTAGCGGGGGCCAAGGGCAGTTCTTC; CDR3aa: CASSERASGGQGQFF
abundance: -; v_gene: TRBV27; j_gene: TRBJ2-3; d_gene: -; CDR3nt: TGTGCCAGCAGTTTATCGGGTCAGAAGAGAGATACGCAGTATTTT; CDR3aa: CASSLSGQKRDTQYF
abundance: few; v_gene: TRBV4-1; j_gene: TRBJ1-2; d_gene: TRBD1; CDR3nt: TGCGCCAGCAGCCACCCCCAGACAGGGAAGAGGGGCTACACCTTC; CDR3aa: CASSHPQTGKRGYTF
abundance: -; v_gene: TRBV6-5; j_gene: TRBJ1-1; d_gene: TRBD1; CDR3nt: TGTGCCAGCAGTTACTCCAGGGGGCGCACTGAAGCTTTCTTT; CDR3aa: CASSYSRGRTEAFF
abundance: -; v_gene: TRBV2; j_gene: TRBJ2-3; d_gene: -; CDR3nt: TGTGCCAGCAGTGAACTAGCGAATACGCAGTATTTT; CDR3aa: CASSELANTQYF
abundance: -; v_gene: TRBV27; j_gene: TRBJ2-5; d_gene: TRBD1; CDR3nt: TGTGCCAGCAGAGGCTTGGGACAGCAAGAGACCCAGTACTTC; CDR3aa: CASRGLGQQETQYF
abundance: -; v_gene: TRBV18; j_gene: TRBJ2-7; d_gene: -; CDR3nt: TGTGCCAGCTCACCCAGTGCCGACGAGCAGTACTTC; CDR3aa: CASSPSADEQYF
abundance: -; v_gene: TRBV27; j_gene: TRBJ2-5; d_gene: -; CDR3nt: TGTGCCAGCAGTTCTGCAAGGAGGGGGGAGACCCAGTACTTC; CDR3aa: CASSSARRGETQYF
abundance: -; v_gene: TRBV7-6; j_gene: TRBJ2-2; d_gene: -; CDR3nt: TGTGCCAGCACCTTCACGGTGGCGAACACCGGGGAGCTGTTTTTT; CDR3aa: CASTFTVANTGELFF
abundance: -; v_gene: TRBV10-3; j_gene: TRBJ2-1; d_gene: -; CDR3nt: TGTGCCATCAGTGACTTAACTGAACAGTTCTTC; CDR3aa: CAISDLTEQFF
abundance: -; v_gene: TRBV4-2; j_gene: TRBJ2-6; d_gene: -; CDR3nt: TGTGCCAGCAGCCAAGGTTTATCAGCCTCTGGGGCCAACGTCCTGACTTTC; CDR3aa: CASSQGLSASGANVLTF
abundance: large; v_gene: TRBV2; j_gene: TRBJ2-1; d_gene: -; CDR3nt: TGTGCCAGCAGCTATACGGACAATGAGCAGTTCTTC; CDR3aa: CASSYTDNEQFF
abundance: -; v_gene: TRBV28; j_gene: TRBJ2-5; d_gene: TRBD1; CDR3nt: TGTGCCAGCAGTTTCTCGGACAGGTCAATGGCCCAGTACTTC; CDR3aa: CASSFSDRSMAQYF
abundance: -; v_gene: TRBV7-2; j_gene: TRBJ2-5; d_gene: TRBD2; CDR3nt: TGTGCCAGCAGCTTAGGATCTAGCGGGAAAGAGACCCAGTACTTC; CDR3aa: CASSLGSSGKETQYF
abundance: -; v_gene: TRBV18; j_gene: TRBJ2-5; d_gene: -; CDR3nt: TGTGCCAGCTCACCAGTAATCGGGCGGGAGACCCAGTACTTC; CDR3aa: CASSPVIGRETQYF
abundance: -; v_gene: TRBV19; j_gene: TRBJ2-1; d_gene: TRBD1; CDR3nt: TGTGCCAGTAGTATAGATGGGGACAGTTACTACAATGAGCAGTTCTTC; CDR3aa: CASSIDGDSYYNEQFF
abundance: -; v_gene: TRBV5-1; j_gene: TRBJ2-1; d_gene: -; CDR3nt: TGCGCCAGCAGCTTTATGGACTTTCCATACAATGAGCAGTTCTTC; CDR3aa: CASSFMDFPYNEQFF
abundance: large; v_gene: TRBV13; j_gene: TRBJ2-7; d_gene: -; CDR3nt: TGTGCCAGCAGCTTGGGCCTAGCCTACGAGCAGTACTTC; CDR3aa: CASSLGLAYEQYF